The clone carrying this T cell receptor (beta chain) was seen a handful of times. As yet, its antigen is unknown. The CDR3 extends over 11 amino acids. V was shortened by 4 bases and J by 7 bases, with 8 bases between the two germline ends. CDR1 is SGDLS, CDR2 YYNGEE, per germline. One entry per CDR3 protein, called by TCRdb with MiXCR from the 5' RACE reads. The table lists about 660,000 distinct CDR3 sequences, over 8.5% of them singletons. The data derive from a study of identical twins. Study-wide findings and caveats: In monozygotic twins, models underestimated the sharing of out-of-frame TCR alpha.

The same data also contributed to another study, on yellow fever vaccine responses in identical twins.

The clonotype originates from a woman between 18 and 30 years old in good health. The V call is TRBV9, the J call TRBJ2-5, with no clear D. Sequenced material: PBMCs. This chain's CDR3 is CASSRDVTQYF. The CDR3 DNA reads TGTGCCAGCAGCAGAGATGTGACCCAGTACTTC.